A selection of T cell receptor beta chains follows, all from one sample in a study of vaccination effects on CD4 cells after COVID-19. No antigens are known for them. The protocol was immunoSEQ multiplex PCR, while the TCRdb copy is restricted to in-frame clones and leaves out a portion. The data contain 25,000 to 30,000 clones, around 75% of them seen just once; the ten biggest clones take up 22%. The sequencing used CD4+ T cells from PBMCs cultured with HCoV-NL63 spike peptides, collected before COVID-19 vaccination. The receptor set was obtained from a human donor who received a COVID-19 vaccine. The CDR3 runs from the conserved cysteine through the conserved F or W. The order of the fields is D gene, V gene, clone size, J gene, CDR3 DNA, CDR3 protein. D genes are given only for firm matches. Where a row states a size, it is once, few, many or the class of an expanded clone; other rows omit it.

D gene: TRBD1; V gene: TRBV24-1; clone size: -; J gene: TRBJ2-4; CDR3 DNA: TGTGCCACCAGTGATCAGACAGGGGGAAACATTCAGTACTTC; CDR3 protein: CATSDQTGGNIQYF
D gene: -; V gene: TRBV5-6; clone size: -; J gene: TRBJ2-3; CDR3 DNA: TGTGCCAGCAGCCTCGGCACGTTGGGCACAGATACGCAGTATTTT; CDR3 protein: CASSLGTLGTDTQYF
D gene: TRBD2; V gene: TRBV5-6; clone size: -; J gene: TRBJ2-5; CDR3 DNA: TGTGCCAGCAGCTCTCCGGGACTAGCGGGGGAAGAGACCCAGTACTTC; CDR3 protein: CASSSPGLAGEETQYF
D gene: TRBD1; V gene: TRBV30; clone size: once; J gene: TRBJ1-1; CDR3 DNA: TGTGCCTGGAGTAGGACAGGGTGGACTGAAGCTTTCTTT; CDR3 protein: CAWSRTGWTEAFF
D gene: -; V gene: TRBV7-3; clone size: -; J gene: TRBJ1-5; CDR3 DNA: TGTGCCAGCAGCTCAGGGGACGGTCGGAGGCAGCCCCAGCATTTT; CDR3 protein: CASSSGDGRRQPQHF
D gene: TRBD1; V gene: TRBV29-1; clone size: few; J gene: TRBJ2-2; CDR3 DNA: TGCAGCGAACCGGGACAGGTGAACACCGGGGAGCTGTTTTTT; CDR3 protein: CSEPGQVNTGELFF
D gene: -; V gene: TRBV12-5; clone size: -; J gene: TRBJ2-5; CDR3 DNA: TGTGCTAGTGGACAGGGCAAGTGGGCCCAGTACTTC; CDR3 protein: CASGQGKWAQYF
D gene: -; V gene: TRBV19; clone size: -; J gene: TRBJ1-1; CDR3 DNA: TGTGCCAGTAGTCCAGGACTCCTCCTGAACACTGAAGCTTTCTTT; CDR3 protein: CASSPGLLLNTEAFF
D gene: -; V gene: TRBV2; clone size: -; J gene: TRBJ2-3; CDR3 DNA: TGTGCCAGCAGTGTAGGGAGCACAGATACGCAGTATTTT; CDR3 protein: CASSVGSTDTQYF
D gene: -; V gene: TRBV6-5; clone size: -; J gene: TRBJ1-1; CDR3 DNA: TGTGCCAGCAGTTACTCAACAGGATTGAACACTGAAGCTTTCTTT; CDR3 protein: CASSYSTGLNTEAFF
D gene: -; V gene: TRBV6-5; clone size: -; J gene: TRBJ1-3; CDR3 DNA: TGTGCCAGCAGCACGGGGATCTCTGGAAACACCATATATTTT; CDR3 protein: CASSTGISGNTIYF
D gene: -; V gene: TRBV19; clone size: few; J gene: TRBJ1-2; CDR3 DNA: TGTGCCAGTAGTATGGGCCAGGCTATGACTGGGGGCTTC; CDR3 protein: CASSMGQAMTGGF
D gene: TRBD1; V gene: TRBV10-3; clone size: -; J gene: TRBJ1-1; CDR3 DNA: TGTGCCATCAGTGAGTCGACAGGGGCTACTGAAGCTTTCTTT; CDR3 protein: CAISESTGATEAFF
D gene: -; V gene: TRBV6-6; clone size: few; J gene: TRBJ2-7; CDR3 DNA: TGTGCCAGCAGCGACAGCGCCTCCAATTCCTACGAGCAGTACTTC; CDR3 protein: CASSDSASNSYEQYF
D gene: -; V gene: TRBV24-1; clone size: -; J gene: TRBJ2-1; CDR3 DNA: TGTGCCACCAGTGGACACCAAGGTACCTACAATGAGCAGTTCTTC; CDR3 protein: CATSGHQGTYNEQFF
D gene: -; V gene: TRBV7-8; clone size: -; J gene: TRBJ2-5; CDR3 DNA: TGTGCCAGCAGCTTGGTTGGCGTTGGGACCCAGTACTTC; CDR3 protein: CASSLVGVGTQYF
D gene: -; V gene: TRBV7-2; clone size: -; J gene: TRBJ1-5; CDR3 DNA: TGTGCCAGCAGCTTAGCGCAAGGGCGAAATAGCAATCAGCCCCAGCATTTT; CDR3 protein: CASSLAQGRNSNQPQHF
D gene: -; V gene: TRBV27; clone size: few; J gene: TRBJ2-7; CDR3 DNA: TGTGCCAGCAGTTTAGGTGTCCGTTCCTACGAGCAGTACTTC; CDR3 protein: CASSLGVRSYEQYF
D gene: -; V gene: TRBV28; clone size: -; J gene: TRBJ1-2; CDR3 DNA: TGTGCCAGCAGTTCTCCCGGCGGCGTCTATGGCTACACCTTC; CDR3 protein: CASSSPGGVYGYTF
D gene: -; V gene: TRBV4-2; clone size: -; J gene: TRBJ2-7; CDR3 DNA: TGTGCCAGCAGCCAAGAGAGACAGGTTAACTCCTACGAGCAGTACTTC; CDR3 protein: CASSQERQVNSYEQYF
D gene: -; V gene: TRBV9; clone size: -; J gene: TRBJ1-1; CDR3 DNA: TGTGCCAGCAGCTCGAGGGTAGGTAACACTGAAGCTTTCTTT; CDR3 protein: CASSSRVGNTEAFF
D gene: TRBD1; V gene: TRBV28; clone size: -; J gene: TRBJ1-2; CDR3 DNA: TGTGCCAGCAGCGACCGACAGGGCTACTATGGCTACACCTTC; CDR3 protein: CASSDRQGYYGYTF
D gene: -; V gene: TRBV25-1; clone size: few; J gene: TRBJ1-4; CDR3 DNA: TGTGCCAGCAGTGATCCCAGGGGCCAGGGCGAAAAACTGTTTTTT; CDR3 protein: CASSDPRGQGEKLFF
D gene: -; V gene: TRBV3-1/TRBV3-2; clone size: -; J gene: TRBJ1-1; CDR3 DNA: TGTGCCAGCAGCCAACTCACTGAAGCTTTCTTT; CDR3 protein: CASSQLTEAFF
D gene: -; V gene: TRBV28; clone size: -; J gene: TRBJ1-6; CDR3 DNA: TGTGCCAGCAGCCTCCGGGACCGGGGGTCACCCCTCCACTTT; CDR3 protein: CASSLRDRGSPLHF
D gene: -; V gene: TRBV15; clone size: -; J gene: TRBJ1-5; CDR3 DNA: TGTGCCACCAGCAGCGCTCCAGCGGGACGCCGTTATTATAGCAATCAGCCCCAGCATTTT; CDR3 protein: CATSSAPAGRRYYSNQPQHF
D gene: -; V gene: TRBV6-5; clone size: -; J gene: TRBJ2-7; CDR3 DNA: TGTGCCAGCAGCCCACAGGGTTCCCCGTCCTACGAGCAGTACTTC; CDR3 protein: CASSPQGSPSYEQYF
D gene: -; V gene: TRBV28; clone size: -; J gene: TRBJ1-4; CDR3 DNA: TGTGCCAGCAGTTTCACGACAGGCACTAATGAAAAACTGTTTTTT; CDR3 protein: CASSFTTGTNEKLFF
D gene: -; V gene: TRBV7-2; clone size: few; J gene: TRBJ2-7; CDR3 DNA: TGTGCCAGCAGCCTCCATTACGAGCAGTACTTC; CDR3 protein: CASSLHYEQYF
D gene: -; V gene: TRBV21-1; clone size: -; J gene: TRBJ2-3; CDR3 DNA: TGTGCCAGCACCCAAACGGACAGGGAAACTAGCACAGATACGCAGTATTTT; CDR3 protein: CASTQTDRETSTDTQYF
D gene: TRBD2; V gene: TRBV5-1; clone size: -; J gene: TRBJ2-3; CDR3 DNA: TGCGCCAGCAGCCTTGGTACTAGCGGGGGACCCACAGATACGCAGTATTTT; CDR3 protein: CASSLGTSGGPTDTQYF
D gene: -; V gene: TRBV28; clone size: few; J gene: TRBJ1-4; CDR3 DNA: TGTGCCAGCACAGGGCGGTTCGAAAAACTGTTTTTT; CDR3 protein: CASTGRFEKLFF
D gene: -; V gene: TRBV19; clone size: -; J gene: TRBJ2-7; CDR3 DNA: TGTGCCAGTAGTATGAGGGAGTCGGTTGCCGAGCAGTACTTC; CDR3 protein: CASSMRESVAEQYF
D gene: -; V gene: TRBV6-1; clone size: few; J gene: TRBJ1-1; CDR3 DNA: TGTGCCAGCAGTGAAGCGGGGCAGGTGGTCACTGAAGCTTTCTTT; CDR3 protein: CASSEAGQVVTEAFF
D gene: -; V gene: TRBV11-2; clone size: -; J gene: TRBJ2-2; CDR3 DNA: TGTGCCAGCAGCTTAGATGGAAGGAACACCGGGGAGCTGTTTTTT; CDR3 protein: CASSLDGRNTGELFF
D gene: TRBD2; V gene: TRBV7-2; clone size: -; J gene: TRBJ2-3; CDR3 DNA: TGTGCCAGCAGCTCCCAACTCCGACTAGCGGGAGAGAACACAGATACGCAGTATTTT; CDR3 protein: CASSSQLRLAGENTDTQYF
D gene: -; V gene: TRBV13; clone size: -; J gene: TRBJ1-2; CDR3 DNA: TGTGCCAGCAGCTTAGATCCCAGCTATGGCTACACCTTC; CDR3 protein: CASSLDPSYGYTF
D gene: TRBD1; V gene: TRBV14; clone size: -; J gene: TRBJ2-2; CDR3 DNA: TGTGCCAGCAGCCAAAGACAGGGTTTTAGGGCCGGGGAGCTGTTTTTT; CDR3 protein: CASSQRQGFRAGELFF
D gene: TRBD1; V gene: TRBV5-1; clone size: -; J gene: TRBJ2-1; CDR3 DNA: TGCGCCAGCAGCATTTCCGACAGGGGCGGTGAGCAGTTCTTC; CDR3 protein: CASSISDRGGEQFF
D gene: TRBD1; V gene: TRBV29-1; clone size: -; J gene: TRBJ2-3; CDR3 DNA: TGCAGCGTTACAGGGGGAACAGATACGCAGTATTTT; CDR3 protein: CSVTGGTDTQYF
D gene: TRBD1; V gene: TRBV5-6; clone size: -; J gene: TRBJ1-4; CDR3 DNA: TGTGCCAGCCGAAGGACAGGCGAGAATGAAAAACTGTTTTTT; CDR3 protein: CASRRTGENEKLFF
D gene: -; V gene: TRBV3-1/TRBV3-2; clone size: -; J gene: TRBJ1-1; CDR3 DNA: TGTGCCAGCAGCCAAGGGACACTGAACACTGAAGCTTTCTTT; CDR3 protein: CASSQGTLNTEAFF
D gene: -; V gene: TRBV3-1/TRBV3-2; clone size: few; J gene: TRBJ2-7; CDR3 DNA: TGTGCCAGCAGCCCCGCCCAGGGATCCTACGAGCAGTACTTC; CDR3 protein: CASSPAQGSYEQYF
D gene: -; V gene: TRBV12-3/TRBV12-4; clone size: -; J gene: TRBJ2-7; CDR3 DNA: TGTGCCAGCGCAGGAACCTACGAGCAGTACTTC; CDR3 protein: CASAGTYEQYF
D gene: TRBD2; V gene: TRBV19; clone size: -; J gene: TRBJ2-1; CDR3 DNA: TGTGCCAGTAGTGGGATAGCGGGAGGGGGAAATGAGCAGTTCTTC; CDR3 protein: CASSGIAGGGNEQFF
D gene: TRBD1; V gene: TRBV15; clone size: -; J gene: TRBJ1-1; CDR3 DNA: TGTGCCACCCAGGGGGGGACAGGGGGCCGAACTGAAGCTTTCTTT; CDR3 protein: CATQGGTGGRTEAFF
D gene: -; V gene: TRBV30; clone size: -; J gene: TRBJ2-6; CDR3 DNA: TGTGCCTGGAGCTCTGGGGCCAACGTCCTGACTTTC; CDR3 protein: CAWSSGANVLTF
D gene: -; V gene: TRBV30; clone size: few; J gene: TRBJ1-6; CDR3 DNA: TGTGCCTGGAGTCAAAACCAGGGTGGCAGTCCCCACTTT; CDR3 protein: CAWSQNQGGSPHF